These 19 T cell receptor beta chains originate from one sample sequenced in a study of cytomegalovirus exposure and HLA in healthy donors. Data came from immunoSEQ multiplex PCR; TCRdb stores just in-frame clones and leaves some out. The sample contains about 88,000 clones, around 96% of which appear only once. Material for sequencing was PBMCs. These receptors all stem from a man younger than 30 in good health and CMV-seronegative.

The chain carries TRBV6-1 and TRBJ2-7; TRBD1 agrees at 8 bases. J gave up 0 bases and V 4 bases, and 5 bases lay outside the gene matches. The CDR3 loop spans 15 amino acids. Germline V CDR1 and CDR2: MNHNS, SASEGT. CDR3 loop: CASSASGTGSYEQYF. The CDR3 bases are TGTGCCAGCAGTGCCTCCGGGACAGGCTCCTACGAGCAGTACTTC.

This clone has only one observation. V is TRBV28 and J is TRBJ1-4; the match to TRBD1 covers 7 bases. This CDR3 comprises 15 residues. Germline CDR1 is MDHEN and CDR2 is SYDVKM. V lost 7 bases to trimming and J lost 6 bases; unmatched junction nucleotides: 11. The CDR3 DNA reads TGTGCCAGCAAGAACCCGGGACAGATGGATGAAAAACTGTTTTTT. This codes for CASKNPGQMDEKLFF.

The V and J genes are TRBV28 and TRBJ2-5, with D unclear. The germline gives CDR1 MDHEN, CDR2 SYDVKM. V gave up 6 bases and J gave up 0 bases, with 8 bases separating them. CDR3 length: 13 residues. The CDR3 nucleotides are TGTGCCAGCAGGCCCGCTAACCAAGAGACCCAGTACTTC. Amino acid sequence: CASRPANQETQYF. The full variable domain, rest sourced from reference TRBV28 and TRBJ2-5, is DVKVTQSSRYLVKRTGEKVFLECVQDMDHENMFWYRQDPGLGLRLIYFSYDVKMKEKGDIPEGYSVSREKKERFSLILESASTNQTSMYLCASRPANQETQYFGPGTRLLVL.

This chain links TRBV5-1 with TRBJ1-1; TRBD1 matches 8 bases. This CDR3 is 16 amino acids long. V lost 4 bases to trimming and J lost 5 bases; unmatched junction nucleotides: 13. Looked up from germline, CDR1 is SGHRS and CDR2 is YFSETQ. The CDR3 coding sequence is TGCGCCAGCAGCGCGGCCCCAGGGGGCGAGAGTACTGAAGCTTTCTTT. The encoded protein is CASSAAPGGESTEAFF.

V is TRBV16 and J is TRBJ1-4; TRBD1 is a possible D gene (6 bases). The V gene lost 4 bases and the J gene lost 7 bases, with 7 bases spanning the gap. The CDR3 is 12 residues long. Germline loops: CDR1 KGHSY, CDR2 FQNENV. The CDR3 protein is CASSPGVEKLFF. The CDR3, as DNA: TGTGCCAGCAGCCCAGGGGTTGAAAAACTGTTTTTT.

The chain uses TRBV19 and TRBJ1-1, with TRBD1 as a possible D gene (5 bases). The CDR3 consists of 15 residues. CDR1 and CDR2 (germline): LNHDA, SQIVND (reference sequence). Trimming left V 6 bases short and J 0 bases short, with 14 bases between. The CDR3 loop is CASSGQGNVNTEAFF. CDR3 DNA sequence: TGTGCCAGTAGCGGACAAGGGAATGTGAACACTGAAGCTTTCTTT.

In its sample, this clone was seen a few times. This chain connects TRBV6-4 to TRBJ2-6, with TRBD2 as a possible D gene (5 bases). CDR3 length equals 15 residues. From germline, CDR1 is MRHNA and CDR2 SNTAGT. V lost 2 bases, J lost 0 bases, and 5 bases lay in between. CDR3 amino acids: CASSDGSSGANVLTF. The CDR3 nucleotides are TGTGCCAGCAGTGACGGGAGCTCTGGGGCCAACGTCCTGACTTTC.

The chain links TRBV5-1 to TRBJ1-1; no clear D. Germline values: CDR1 SGHRS, CDR2 YFSETQ. Deletions cut 1 base from V and 1 base from J, with 5 bases between. The CDR3 runs to 13 residues. CDR3 sequence: CASSLLANTEAFF. CDR3 bases: TGCGCCAGCAGCTTGTTGGCGAACACTGAAGCTTTCTTT.

This sequence joins TRBV2 and TRBJ1-1; D is uncertain. This CDR3 is built from 13 residues. Germline V gives CDR1 SNHLY, CDR2 FYNNEI. The ends were cut back, 5 bases at V and 5 bases at J, with 12 bases in the middle. CDR3 in DNA: TGTGCCAGCAGTAATTACGGGAGGACTGAAGCTTTCTTT. Amino acids: CASSNYGRTEAFF.

V is TRBV5-1 and J is TRBJ1-2; no reliable D call. The CDR3 spans 14 residues. Germline CDR1 reads SGHRS; CDR2 reads YFSETQ. The V end was cut by 4 bases, the J end by 8 bases, with 18 bases between. CDR3 nucleotides: TGCGCCAGCAGCGCTGAAGGCGGAGCTAGGGGCTACACCTTC. Translating it yields CASSAEGGARGYTF.

The rearrangement joins TRBV18 to TRBJ2-7; TRBD2 agrees at 7 bases. CDR3 size: 15 residues. Germline loops: CDR1 KGHSH, CDR2 LQKENI. V trimming: 3 bases; J trimming: 5 bases; junction bases outside the gene matches: 10. DNA for the CDR3: TGTGCCAGCTCACCCGGGTTAGCGGGCCTGAACGAGCAGTACTTC. Its translation: CASSPGLAGLNEQYF.

The rearrangement joins TRBV19 to TRBJ1-2, with a tentative D call TRBD1 (5 bases). CDR1 is LNHDA and CDR2 is SQIVND in the germline V gene (reference sequence). The CDR3 runs to 14 residues. V lost 3 bases, J lost 4 bases, and 12 bases lay in between. The CDR3 region has the DNA TGTGCCAGTAGTATCGGGACTCCGAGCTATGGCTACACCTTC. Protein product: CASSIGTPSYGYTF.

The chain has TRBV7-9 and TRBJ1-2; D is unresolved. Trimming took 5 bases from V and 7 from J, leaving 17 bases between them. In germline, CDR1 is SEHNR, CDR2 FQNEAQ (reference sequence). This CDR3 contains 14 residues. The CDR3 DNA reads as TGTGCCAGCAGCCCGGGGAGAGAGGTCTCTGGCTACACCTTC. This encodes CASSPGREVSGYTF.

The sample holds one count of this clone. The chain carries TRBV11-1 and TRBJ2-1; the match to TRBD2 covers 10 bases. J gave up 10 bases and V 5 bases, and 17 bases lay outside the gene matches. CDR3 length: 17 residues. CDR1 and CDR2 from the germline V gene are SGHAT and FQDESV (reference sequence). CDR3 in DNA: TGTGCCAGCAGCCCCCTGGCGGCTAGCGGGAGTGTAGGAGAGCAGTTCTTC. Translating gives CASSPLAASGSVGEQFF. The full variable domain, in which reference TRBV11-1 and TRBJ2-1 provide the parts outside the CDR3, is EAEVAQSPRYKITEKSQAVAFWCDPISGHATLYWYRQILGQGPELLVQFQDESVVDDSQLPKDRFSAERLKGVDSTLKIQPAELGDSAMYLCASSPLAASGSVGEQFFGPGTRLTVL.

The chain employs TRBV10-1 and TRBJ2-5; 9 bases map to TRBD2. Germline CDR1 is WNHNN and CDR2 is SYGVQD (reference sequence). This CDR3 contains 14 residues. Trimming took 8 bases from V and 3 from J; bases not matched to a gene: 7. The CDR3 DNA reads TGCGCCAGCCGTAGCGGGAGCACAGAAGAGACCCAGTACTTC. Residues: CASRSGSTEETQYF.

J is TRBJ2-1 and V is TRBV7-6; TRBD1 is a possible D gene (6 bases). V was trimmed by 5 bases and J by 2 bases, leaving 13 bases between them. Germline V gene data show CDR1 as SGHVS and CDR2 as FNYEAQ. The CDR3 covers 15 residues. The CDR3 sequence: CASSLLTGPYNEQFF. CDR3 DNA sequence: TGTGCCAGCAGCCTACTGACAGGACCCTACAATGAGCAGTTCTTC. Full variable domain (outside the CDR3, taken from reference TRBV7-6 and TRBJ2-1): GAGVSQSPRYKVTKRGQDVALRCDPISGHVSLYWYRQALGQGPEFLTYFNYEAQQDKSGLPNDRFSAERPEGSISTLTIQRTEQRDSAMYRCASSLLTGPYNEQFFGPGTRLTVL.

This clone was seen once. This chain links TRBV29-1 with TRBJ1-1; weak D call: TRBD1 (6 bases). The CDR3 is made up of 13 amino acids. V was clipped by 6 bases and J by 1 base, with 12 bases between them. Germline V gives CDR1 SQVTM, CDR2 ANQGSEA. In nucleotides, the CDR3 is TGCAGCGTACAACAGGACAGGAACACTGAAGCTTTCTTT. The encoded protein is CSVQQDRNTEAFF.

The chain carries TRBV30 and TRBJ1-4; a possible D gene is TRBD1 (5 bases). Germline values: CDR1 GTSNPN, CDR2 SVGIG (reference sequence). The CDR3 has 16 amino acids. V lost 3 bases, J lost 8 bases, and 22 bases lay in between. CDR3 coding DNA: TGTGCCTGGAGGGCCAGGGCGGGAGGAAAGGGGGAAAAACTGTTTTTT. Translating it yields CAWRARAGGKGEKLFF.

The genes are TRBV28 and TRBJ2-1, with TRBD2 identical over 12 bases. V gave up 3 bases and J gave up 0 bases; unmatched junction bases: 9. CDR3 length: 19 residues. Germline lookup yields CDR1 MDHEN and CDR2 SYDVKM. CDR3 loop: CASSFPGTSGLSSYNEQFF. The DNA for the CDR3 is TGTGCCAGCAGTTTCCCCGGGACTAGCGGGTTAAGCTCCTACAATGAGCAGTTCTTC.